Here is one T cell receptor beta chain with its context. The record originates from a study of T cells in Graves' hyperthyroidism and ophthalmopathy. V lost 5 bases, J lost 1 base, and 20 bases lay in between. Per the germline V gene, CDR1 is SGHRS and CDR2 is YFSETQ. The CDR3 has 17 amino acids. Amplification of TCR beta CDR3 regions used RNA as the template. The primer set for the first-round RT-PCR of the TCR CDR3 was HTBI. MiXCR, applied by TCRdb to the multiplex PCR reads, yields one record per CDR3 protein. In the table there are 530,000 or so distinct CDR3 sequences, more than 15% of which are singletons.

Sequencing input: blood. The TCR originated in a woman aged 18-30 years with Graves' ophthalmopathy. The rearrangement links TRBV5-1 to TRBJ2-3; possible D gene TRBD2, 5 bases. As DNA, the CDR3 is TGCGCCAGCAGGTATCAGGCCGGGCTGGAGGGCACAGATACGCAGTATTTT. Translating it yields CASRYQAGLEGTDTQYF. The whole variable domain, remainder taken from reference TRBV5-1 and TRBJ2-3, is KAGVTQTPRYLIKTRGQQVTLSCSPISGHRSVSWYQQTPGQGLQFLFEYFSETQRNKGNFPGRFSGRQFSNSRSEMNVSTLELGDSALYLCASRYQAGLEGTDTQYFGPGTRLTVL.